The clone carrying this T cell receptor (beta chain) was seen a few times. Its antigen is still unknown. This sample is part of a study of T cell repertoires in cytomegalovirus infection. Study-wide background: Use of recently identified HLA-C-restricted and well-studied HLA-B-restricted CMV epitopes was part of the study. Matching HLA type, along with CMV infection, was indicated by public TCR beta signatures.

Study-wide findings and caveats: Adding up the frequency of public TCR beta families identified people who carried CMV plus the relevant HLA.

A single record per CDR3 protein comes from TCRdb applying MiXCR to the reads. The repertoire holds about 500,000 distinct CDR3 sequences, with 33% as singletons. The CDR3 is 14 residues long. Trimming took 3 bases from V and 0 from J, leaving 9 bases between them. From germline, CDR1 is LNHDA and CDR2 SQIVND (reference sequence). The specimen comprised cultured PBMCs, sampled from culture after CMV antigen stimulation. V and J are TRBV19 and TRBJ2-7, with D possibly TRBD1 on 5 matching bases. The sequence came from a human donor in good health (CMV status not recorded). Some clones in this sample may be carry-over from other donors' samples. CDR3 DNA sequence: TGTGCCAGTAGTATTGACAGCAACTCCTACGAGCAGTACTTC. Translating it yields CASSIDSNSYEQYF. The whole variable domain, remainder taken from reference TRBV19 and TRBJ2-7, is DGGITQSPKYLFRKEGQNVTLSCEQNLNHDAMYWYRQDPGQGLRLIYYSQIVNDFQKGDIAEGYSVSREKKESFPLTVTSAQKNPTAFYLCASSIDSNSYEQYFGPGTRLTVT.